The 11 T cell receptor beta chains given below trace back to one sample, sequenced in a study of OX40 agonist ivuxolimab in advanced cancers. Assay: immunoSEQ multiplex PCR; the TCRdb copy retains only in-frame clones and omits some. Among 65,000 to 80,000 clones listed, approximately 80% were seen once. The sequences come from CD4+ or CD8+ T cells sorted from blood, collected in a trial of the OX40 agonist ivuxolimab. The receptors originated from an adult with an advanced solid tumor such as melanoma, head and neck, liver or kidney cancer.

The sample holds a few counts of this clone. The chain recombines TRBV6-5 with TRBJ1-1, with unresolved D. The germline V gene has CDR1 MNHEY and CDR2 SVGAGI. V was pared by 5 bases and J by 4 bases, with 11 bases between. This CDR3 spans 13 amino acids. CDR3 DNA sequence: TGTGCCAGCAGTGTCTCCGCGGTCACTGAAGCTTTCTTT. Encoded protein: CASSVSAVTEAFF.

DNA for the CDR3: TGTGCCAGCAGTTACGGGCGGGAGGGTTACAATGAGCAGTTCTTC. Its protein is CASSYGREGYNEQFF. The rearrangement joins TRBV6-5 to TRBJ2-1; 9 bases align to TRBD2. CDR1 and CDR2 from the germline V gene are MNHEY and SVGAGI. The CDR3 sequence is 15 residues long. Germline trimming cut 2 bases from V and 4 bases from J; bases unmatched to any gene: 3.

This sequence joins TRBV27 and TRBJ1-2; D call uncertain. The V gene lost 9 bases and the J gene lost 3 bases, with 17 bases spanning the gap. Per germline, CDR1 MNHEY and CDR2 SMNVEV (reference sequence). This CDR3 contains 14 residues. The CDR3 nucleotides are TGTGCCAGGAGCCCCCGCAAGGAACACTATGGCTACACCTTC. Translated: CARSPRKEHYGYTF.

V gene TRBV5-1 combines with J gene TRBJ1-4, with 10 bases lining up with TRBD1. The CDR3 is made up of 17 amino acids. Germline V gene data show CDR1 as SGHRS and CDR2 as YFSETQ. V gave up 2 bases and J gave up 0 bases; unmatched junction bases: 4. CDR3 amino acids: CASSLPGQGTTNEKLFF. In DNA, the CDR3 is TGCGCCAGCAGCTTACCGGGACAGGGGACAACTAATGAAAAACTGTTTTTT.

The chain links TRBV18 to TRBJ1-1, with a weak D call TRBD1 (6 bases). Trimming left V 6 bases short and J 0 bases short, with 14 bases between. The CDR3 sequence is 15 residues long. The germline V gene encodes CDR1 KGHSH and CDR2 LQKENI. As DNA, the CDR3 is TGTGCCAGCTCTCCCGGACAGACCATGAACACTGAAGCTTTCTTT. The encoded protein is CASSPGQTMNTEAFF. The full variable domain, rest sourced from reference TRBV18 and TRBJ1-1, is NAGVMQNPRHLVRRRGQEARLRCSPMKGHSHVYWYRQLPEEGLKFMVYLQKENIIDESGMPKERFSAEFPKEGPSILRIQQVVRGDSAAYFCASSPGQTMNTEAFFGQGTRLTVV.

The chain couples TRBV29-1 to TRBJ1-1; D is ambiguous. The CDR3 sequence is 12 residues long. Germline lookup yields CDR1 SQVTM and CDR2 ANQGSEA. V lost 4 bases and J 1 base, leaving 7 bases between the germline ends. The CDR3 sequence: CSVAAENTEAFF. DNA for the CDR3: TGCAGCGTTGCAGCGGAGAACACTGAAGCTTTCTTT.

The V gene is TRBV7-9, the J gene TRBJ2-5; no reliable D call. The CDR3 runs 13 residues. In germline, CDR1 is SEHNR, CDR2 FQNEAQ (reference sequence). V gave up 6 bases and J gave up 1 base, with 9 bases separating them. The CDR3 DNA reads TGTGCCAGCAGTGGGGTAGCCCAAGAGACCCAGTACTTC. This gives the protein CASSGVAQETQYF.

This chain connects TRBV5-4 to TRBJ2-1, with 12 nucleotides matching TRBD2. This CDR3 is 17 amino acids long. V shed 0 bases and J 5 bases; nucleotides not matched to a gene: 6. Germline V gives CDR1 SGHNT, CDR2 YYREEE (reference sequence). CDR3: CASSLGLTSGRNNEQFF. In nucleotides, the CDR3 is TGTGCCAGCAGCTTGGGATTGACTAGCGGGAGAAACAATGAGCAGTTCTTC.

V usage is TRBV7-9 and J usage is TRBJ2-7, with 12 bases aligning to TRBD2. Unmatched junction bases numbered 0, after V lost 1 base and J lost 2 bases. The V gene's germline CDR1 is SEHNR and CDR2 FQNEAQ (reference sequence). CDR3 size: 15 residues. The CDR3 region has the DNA TGTGCCAGCAGCTTAGGACTAGCGGGAGCCTACGAGCAGTACTTC. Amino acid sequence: CASSLGLAGAYEQYF.

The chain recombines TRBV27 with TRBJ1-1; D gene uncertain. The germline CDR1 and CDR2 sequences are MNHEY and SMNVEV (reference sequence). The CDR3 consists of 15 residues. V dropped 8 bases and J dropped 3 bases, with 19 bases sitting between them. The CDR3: CASHALGPWDTEAFF. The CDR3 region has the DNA TGTGCCAGCCACGCCCTCGGCCCCTGGGACACTGAAGCTTTCTTT.

The CDR3 DNA is TGTGCCAGCAGCCGGGGAGGGCTGACTGAAGCTTTCTTT. As protein: CASSRGGLTEAFF. The chain joins TRBV7-9 to TRBJ1-1; the D is unclear. Germline-derived CDR1 and CDR2 are SEHNR and FQNEAQ (reference sequence). This CDR3 has 13 residues. Trimming removed 5 bases from V and 5 bases from J, with 12 bases in between.